This T cell receptor (beta chain) derives from a study of Ad26.COV2.S vaccination and SARS-CoV-2 variants. General study points: The TCR-based breadth and depth measures might underestimate overall T cell responses. It was vaccine recipients, not placebo recipients, who had the higher spike-specific TCR breadth. Participants given vaccine showed non-spike TCR breadth similar to that of placebo recipients.

This CDR3 spans 16 amino acids. In germline, CDR1 is PRHDT, CDR2 FYEKMQ (reference sequence). V lost 5 bases and J lost 3, with 17 bases in between. Worth noting for this clone: Its cognate antigen is unknown.

Using immunoSEQ multiplex PCR, the repertoire was profiled, and TCRdb retains in-frame clones only, with some absent. This sample carries some 190,000 clones, roughly nine tenths of them seen once, and the ten largest clones take 5.9%. The clonotype was recovered from a human donor who had recovered from COVID-19. Sequencing was performed on peripheral blood, taken after recovery from COVID-19. The genes are TRBV13 and TRBJ1-3, with no clear D. This CDR3 reads CASSPPKDGNGNTIYF. The CDR3 bases are TGTGCCAGCAGCCCACCCAAGGACGGCAATGGAAACACCATATATTTT.